This TCR beta chain was found in a study of blood T cell repertoires in COVID-19. Study-wide context: The origin of the acute and convalescent COVID-19 samples was the United States, Italy and Spain. T cells, B-cell-depleted T cells, or PBMCs supplied cDNA or gDNA.

Per the study methods: Estimates of nucleated cell counts were drawn from the amplification of reference gene primers. The protocol was immunoSEQ multiplex PCR, while the TCRdb copy is restricted to in-frame clones and leaves out a portion. D and trimming were read from the DNA, whereas the V and J calls and clone size are those reported in that table. This table has almost 90,000 clones, about 90% appearing once. Regarding this clone: The junction departs from germline at one end; a sequencing error may be responsible.

The source is a man between 18 and 35 years old with COVID-19, enrolled during active disease. Sequenced: peripheral blood.

The CDR3: CASSTLATNEKLLF. The CDR3 DNA reads as TGTGCCAGTAGTACACTGGCAACTAATGAAAAACTGCTTTTT. V is TRBV19 and J is TRBJ1-4, with D unresolved. Germline-derived CDR1 and CDR2 are LNHDA and SQIVND (reference sequence). This CDR3 has 14 amino acids.